This TCR beta chain was documented in a study of blood T cells in healthy people across ages. Study-level background: Capture by template switching was about one barcoded beta molecule per two T cells.

Trimming left V 0 bases short and J 0 bases short, with 14 bases between. CDR3 size: 18 residues. CDR1 and CDR2 from the germline V gene are MGHRA and YSYEKL. Next came a second PCR, run for about 7 to 12 cycles, which used a sample-barcoded 5' primer along with a J-beta primer mix. A single record per CDR3 protein comes from TCRdb applying MiXCR to the 5' RACE reads. Of about 1,400,000 distinct CDR3 sequences detected, around 55% appear once; the ten largest clones hold 6.7%. In the case of this clonotype: Its antigen is unidentified.

Findings and caveats of the study: TCR beta diversity was tightly associated with the proportion of naive T cells.

Caucasian, healthy and from Russia, the donors were aged between roughly 6 and 95. V gene TRBV4-1 combines with J gene TRBJ2-2, with D possibly being TRBD2 (6 bases). Sequencing was done on a sample of blood. This TCR came from a man between 18 and 29 years old in good health. The CDR3 bases are TGCGCCAGCAGCCAAGAGGTCACCGGGAGAGCGAACACCGGGGAGCTGTTTTTT. It translates to CASSQEVTGRANTGELFF.